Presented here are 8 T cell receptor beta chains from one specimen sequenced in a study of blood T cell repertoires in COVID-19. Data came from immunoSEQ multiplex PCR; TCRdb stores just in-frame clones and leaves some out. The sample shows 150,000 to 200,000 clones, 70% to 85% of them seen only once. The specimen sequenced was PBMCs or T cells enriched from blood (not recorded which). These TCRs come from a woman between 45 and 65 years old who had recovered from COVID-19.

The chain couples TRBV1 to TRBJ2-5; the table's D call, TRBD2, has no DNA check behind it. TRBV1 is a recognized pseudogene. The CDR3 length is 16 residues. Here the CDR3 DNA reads TGCACCAGCAACCGGACTAGCGGGAGGGCCAGAGAGACCCAGTACTTC. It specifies CTSNRTSGRARETQYF.

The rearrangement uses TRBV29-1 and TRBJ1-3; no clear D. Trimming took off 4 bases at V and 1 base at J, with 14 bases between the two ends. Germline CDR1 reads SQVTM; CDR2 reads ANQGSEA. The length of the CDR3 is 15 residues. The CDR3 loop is CSVVFRTTSGNTIYF. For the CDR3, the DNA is TGCAGCGTTGTCTTCAGAACTACTTCTGGAAACACCATATATTTT.

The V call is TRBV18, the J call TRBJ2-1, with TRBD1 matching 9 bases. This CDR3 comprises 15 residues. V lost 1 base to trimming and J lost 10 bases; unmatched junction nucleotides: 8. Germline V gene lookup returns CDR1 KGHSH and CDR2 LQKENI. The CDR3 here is CASSPRDRAGEEQFF. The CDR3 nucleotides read TGTGCCAGCTCACCACGGGACAGGGCGGGAGAAGAGCAGTTCTTC. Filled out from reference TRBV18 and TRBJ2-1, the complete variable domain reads NAGVMQNPRHLVRRRGQEARLRCSPMKGHSHVYWYRQLPEEGLKFMVYLQKENIIDESGMPKERFSAEFPKEGPSILRIQQVVRGDSAAYFCASSPRDRAGEEQFFGPGTRLTVL.

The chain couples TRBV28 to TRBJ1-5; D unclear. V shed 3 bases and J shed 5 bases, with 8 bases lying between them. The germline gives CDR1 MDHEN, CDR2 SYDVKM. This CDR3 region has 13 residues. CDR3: CASSFESDQPQHF. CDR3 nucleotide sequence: TGTGCCAGCAGTTTCGAGTCCGATCAGCCCCAGCATTTT.

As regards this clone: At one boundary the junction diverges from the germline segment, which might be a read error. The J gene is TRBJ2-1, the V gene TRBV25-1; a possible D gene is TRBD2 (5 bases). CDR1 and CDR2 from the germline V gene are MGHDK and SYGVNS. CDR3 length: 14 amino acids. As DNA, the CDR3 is TGTACCAGCAGTGATGCGGGTTCCGCCGATGAGCAGTTCTTC. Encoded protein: CTSSDAGSADEQFF.

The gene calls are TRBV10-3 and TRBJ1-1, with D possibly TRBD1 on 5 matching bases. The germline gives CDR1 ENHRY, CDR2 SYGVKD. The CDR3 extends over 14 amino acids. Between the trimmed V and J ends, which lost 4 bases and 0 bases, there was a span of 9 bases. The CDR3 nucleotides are TGTGCCATCAGTGTTGGGGCAGTGAACACTGAAGCTTTCTTT. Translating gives CAISVGAVNTEAFF.

The CDR3 protein is CASSYPGTYEQYF. The CDR3 DNA is TGTGCCAGCAGCTATCCGGGAACCTACGAGCAGTACTTC. J is TRBJ2-7 and V is TRBV7-9, with a weak D call TRBD2 (5 bases). V was shortened by 4 bases and J by 2 bases, with 9 bases between the two germline ends. The CDR3 runs 13 residues. Germline CDR1 is SEHNR and CDR2 is FQNEAQ (reference sequence).

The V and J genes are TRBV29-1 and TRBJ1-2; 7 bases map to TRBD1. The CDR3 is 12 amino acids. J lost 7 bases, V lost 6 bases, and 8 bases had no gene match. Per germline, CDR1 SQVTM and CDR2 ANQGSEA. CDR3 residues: CSVSVRGSGYTF. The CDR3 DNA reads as TGCAGCGTGAGCGTCAGGGGGAGTGGCTACACCTTC.